This is a list of T cell receptor beta chains from one sample in a study of blood T cell repertoires in COVID-19. TCRdb's table, derived via immunoSEQ multiplex PCR, lists solely in-frame clones and lacks some. This table holds 300,000 to 400,000 clones, about 89% found once. Sequencing was performed on peripheral blood. The source of these receptors is a woman in her forties or fifties with COVID-19, enrolled during active disease. CDR3s include the opening cysteine and the closing phenylalanine or tryptophan. D genes are given only for firm matches. Size is stated for part of the rows, as once, few or many counts, or as a class when the clone is expanded.

CASSLVGEGFTEAFF	TGTGCCAGCAGCTTAGTAGGGGAGGGGTTCACTGAAGCTTTCTTT	-	TRBJ1-1	TRBV13	-
CATSRGTVGNQPQHF	TGTGCCACCAGCAGGGGGACAGTAGGCAATCAGCCCCAGCATTTT	few	TRBJ1-5	TRBV15	TRBD1
CSVDGVVDSPSSYNEQFF	TGCAGCGTTGATGGGGTCGTGGACAGCCCAAGCTCCTACAATGAGCAGTTCTTC	-	TRBJ2-1	TRBV29-1	-
CASIKDRVSYEQYF	TGTGCCAGCATAAAGGACAGGGTATCCTACGAGCAGTACTTC	-	TRBJ2-7	TRBV27	TRBD1
CASSPGSGNTIYF	TGTGCCAGCAGCCCAGGGTCAGGAAACACCATATATTTT	-	TRBJ1-3	TRBV3-1/TRBV3-2	-
CASSAGDSPRNEQFF	TGCGCCAGCAGCGCTGGGGACAGTCCCAGAAATGAGCAGTTCTTC	-	TRBJ2-1	TRBV5-1	TRBD1
CASSLIPGQGNEKLFF	TGTGCCAGCAGCCTAATACCGGGACAGGGGAATGAAAAACTGTTTTTT	once	TRBJ1-4	TRBV6-2/TRBV6-3	TRBD1
CATSDAGTGAYNEQFF	TGTGCCACCAGTGATGCCGGGACAGGGGCCTACAATGAGCAGTTCTTC	-	TRBJ2-1	TRBV24-1	TRBD1
CASRGQGINTEAFF	TGTGCCAGTAGGGGACAGGGGATAAACACTGAAGCTTTCTTT	-	TRBJ1-1	TRBV19	TRBD1
CASSFRRSGYNEQFF	TGTGCCAGCAGCTTCCGCAGAAGCGGGTACAATGAGCAGTTCTTC	-	TRBJ2-1	TRBV7-2	-
CASSQVRPRAGDLSYNEQFF	TGTGCCAGCAGCCAAGTACGTCCAAGAGCGGGAGATCTCTCCTACAATGAGCAGTTCTTC	-	TRBJ2-1	TRBV3-1/TRBV3-2	TRBD2
CASSPRGSSYEQYF	TGTGCCAGCAGCCCCCGGGGAAGCTCCTACGAGCAGTACTTC	-	TRBJ2-7	TRBV11-1	-
CASSLAGAGADTQYF	TGTGCCAGCAGCTTAGCAGGGGCGGGGGCAGATACGCAGTATTTT	-	TRBJ2-3	TRBV5-4	-
CASSQEYMNTEAFF	TGCGCCAGCAGCCAAGAATATATGAACACTGAAGCTTTCTTT	-	TRBJ1-1	TRBV4-1	-
CASSQVTSGRGYQETQYF	TGCGCCAGCAGCCAAGTCACTAGCGGGAGGGGGTACCAAGAGACCCAGTACTTC	few	TRBJ2-5	TRBV4-1	TRBD2
CATRYGQGGTEAFF	TGTGCCACCCGGTATGGACAGGGGGGGACTGAAGCTTTCTTT	-	TRBJ1-1	TRBV3-1/TRBV3-2	TRBD1
CASSSRRDSRTDTQYF	TGTGCCAGCAGCTCGCGAAGGGACAGCCGCACAGATACGCAGTATTTT	-	TRBJ2-3	TRBV7-3	TRBD1
CASSVLGATNEKLFF	TGCGCCAGCAGCGTGCTCGGGGCAACTAATGAAAAACTGTTTTTT	few	TRBJ1-4	TRBV5-1	-
CASSSQRERSTQYF	TGTGCCAGCAGCTCCCAGCGGGAGCGGAGTACGCAGTATTTT	once	TRBJ2-3	TRBV7-2	TRBD2
CASSYEGSGANVLTF	TGTGCCAGCAGCTACGAGGGTTCCGGGGCCAACGTCCTGACTTTC	-	TRBJ2-6	TRBV5-6	-
CASSRDIYYGYTF	TGTGCCAGCAGTCGGGACATCTACTATGGCTACACCTTC	-	TRBJ1-2	TRBV12-3/TRBV12-4	-
CASSRRRDQPQHF	TGTGCCAGCAGCCGCCGCAGGGATCAGCCCCAGCATTTT	-	TRBJ1-5	TRBV5-6	-
CASSEVAGYNEQFF	TGTGCCAGCAGTGAAGTGGCGGGCTACAATGAGCAGTTCTTC	-	TRBJ2-1	TRBV6-1	-
CASSEGTGSNSPLHF	TGTGCCAGCAGTGAAGGGACAGGGAGTAATTCACCCCTCCACTTT	-	TRBJ1-6	TRBV2	TRBD1
CASSIRQTSGRADTQYF	TGTGCCAGCAGTATCCGCCAGACTAGCGGGAGAGCAGATACGCAGTATTTT	-	TRBJ2-3	TRBV27	TRBD2
CASKREGTDTQYF	TGTGCCAGCAAGCGGGAGGGCACAGATACGCAGTATTTT	-	TRBJ2-3	TRBV6-4	TRBD2
CASSSRQLAKNIQYF	TGTGCCAGCAGCAGCAGACAGCTAGCCAAAAACATTCAGTACTTC	-	TRBJ2-4	TRBV5-6	-
CASSSTGTGGNTEAFF	TGCGCCAGCAGCTCAACCGGGACAGGGGGGAACACTGAAGCTTTCTTT	few	TRBJ1-1	TRBV5-1	TRBD1
CAWSVPGGRAIWDEQFF	TGTGCCTGGAGTGTACCAGGCGGGAGGGCCATTTGGGATGAGCAGTTCTTC	-	TRBJ2-1	TRBV30	TRBD2
CASSEDRRYNEQFF	TGTGCCAGCAGTGAGGACAGGAGATACAATGAGCAGTTCTTC	-	TRBJ2-1	TRBV2	TRBD1
CASSLAPATNEKLFF	TGCGCCAGCAGCCTCGCTCCGGCAACTAATGAAAAACTGTTTTTT	-	TRBJ1-4	TRBV5-1	-
CASSHNTGVFSYEQYF	TGCGCCAGCAGCCATAATACAGGGGTCTTCTCCTACGAGCAGTACTTC	-	TRBJ2-7	TRBV4-1	TRBD1
CASKQGATYNEQFF	TGTGCCAGCAAACAGGGGGCGACCTACAATGAGCAGTTCTTC	-	TRBJ2-1	TRBV2	TRBD1
CASSPRTSLGYTF	TGTGCCAGCAGCCCTAGGACATCCCTTGGCTACACCTTC	-	TRBJ1-2	TRBV12-3/TRBV12-4	-
CASSVRDRVYGYTF	TGTGCCAGCAGCGTCCGGGACAGGGTCTATGGCTACACCTTC	few	TRBJ1-2	TRBV3-1/TRBV3-2	TRBD1
CASSMLTSGTVISGANVLTF	TGTGCCAGTAGTATGCTTACCTCCGGGACAGTGATCTCTGGGGCCAACGTCCTGACTTTC	-	TRBJ2-6	TRBV19	TRBD1
CAWRNQMNTEAFF	TGTGCCTGGAGGAACCAGATGAACACTGAAGCTTTCTTT	-	TRBJ1-1	TRBV30	-
CASSPVLPSSYEQYF	TGTGCCAGCAGCCCCGTATTGCCTAGCTCCTACGAGCAGTACTTC	-	TRBJ2-7	TRBV7-9	-
CASTPPGGRIGELFF	TGTGCCAGCACCCCCCCAGGCGGGAGGATCGGGGAGCTGTTTTTT	-	TRBJ2-2	TRBV3-1/TRBV3-2	TRBD2
CASSQVAGGPNTQYF	TGTGCCAGCAGCCAAGTAGCGGGAGGGCCGAATACGCAGTATTTT	-	TRBJ2-3	TRBV14	TRBD2
CASSPRGDTEAFF	TGTGCCAGCTCTCCCAGGGGGGACACTGAAGCTTTCTTT	-	TRBJ1-1	TRBV18	TRBD1
CASSQRWSGQDTQYF	TGTGCCAGCAGCCAGAGGTGGAGCGGGCAAGATACGCAGTATTTT	-	TRBJ2-3	TRBV9	-